The clone carrying this T cell receptor (beta chain) has only a few counts. Its antigen remains unknown. As part of library construction, unique molecular identifiers were attached to individual cDNA molecules. TCRdb analysed the 5' RACE reads with MiXCR anew, one entry per CDR3 protein. The sample shows 50,000 to 80,000 distinct CDR3 sequences, 4% to 5.5% of them seen only once. The sample is drawn from a study of early T cells in non-severe SARS-CoV-2 infection. Study context: Sequenced material consisted of bulk RNA (from unsorted whole blood), and chains were unpaired. Points from the study as a whole: A preference for anti-spike CD8 responses marked VDJdb matching, which missed private and CD4 specificities.

V dropped 4 bases and J dropped 6 bases, with 10 bases sitting between them. The germline V gene encodes CDR1 SGHRS and CDR2 YFSETQ. The CDR3 is made up of 13 amino acids. The sample consisted of whole blood. The chain combines TRBV5-1 with TRBJ2-2, with D unclear. This sequence originates from an adult who was a healthcare worker with PCR-confirmed SARS-CoV-2 infection or an uninfected control (not recorded which). The CDR3 protein is CASSGVVAGELFF. In nucleotides, the CDR3 is TGCGCCAGCAGCGGCGTTGTAGCCGGGGAGCTGTTTTTT.